Reported below is one T cell receptor beta chain. Its antigen remains unidentified. This sample was included in a study of cytomegalovirus exposure and HLA in healthy donors. Study-wide results and limits: Several V segments, TRBV6-2 and TRBV6-3 among them, could not be told apart and were dropped.

These donors, healthy bone marrow donors, were studied. Trimming removed 3 bases at V and 1 base at J, with 6 bases between. The CDR3 totals 13 residues. Germline CDR1 is MRHNA and CDR2 is SNTAGT. The PCR used 60 Vbeta and 13 Jbeta primers. Source study methods: Unique TCR beta chains numbered around 75 million in a later analysis, with roughly 9.9 million shared. Using immunoSEQ multiplex PCR, the repertoire was profiled, and TCRdb retains in-frame clones only, with some absent. V and J calls and clone size are as listed in that table; D and trimming were resolved from the DNA. The table shows approximately 140,000 clones, with around 65% occurring only once.

The chain employs TRBV6-4 and TRBJ2-5; D is ambiguous. The source of this sequence is a male donor in good health and CMV-seronegative. Sample: PBMCs. The CDR3 is CASSETGQETQYF. DNA for the CDR3: TGTGCCAGCAGTGAAACGGGCCAAGAGACCCAGTACTTC.